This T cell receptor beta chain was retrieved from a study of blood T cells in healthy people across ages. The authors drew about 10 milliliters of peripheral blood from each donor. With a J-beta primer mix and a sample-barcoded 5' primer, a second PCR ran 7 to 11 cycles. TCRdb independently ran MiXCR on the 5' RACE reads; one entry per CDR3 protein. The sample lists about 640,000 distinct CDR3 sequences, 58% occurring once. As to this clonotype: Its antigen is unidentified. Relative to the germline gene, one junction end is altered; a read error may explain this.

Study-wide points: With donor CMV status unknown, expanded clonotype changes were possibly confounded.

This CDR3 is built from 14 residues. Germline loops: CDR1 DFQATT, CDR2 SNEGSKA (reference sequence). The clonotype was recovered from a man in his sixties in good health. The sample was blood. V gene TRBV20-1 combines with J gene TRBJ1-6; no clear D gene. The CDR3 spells CSPAKGTVNSPLNF. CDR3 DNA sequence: TGCAGTCCGGCAAAGGGCACCGTAAATTCACCCCTCAACTTT.